This T cell receptor beta chain was identified during a study of cytomegalovirus exposure and HLA in healthy donors. Study-wide findings and caveats: CMV serostatus was the only recorded immune exposure for donors.

The V end lost 3 bases, the J end lost 0 bases, and 15 bases lay between the germline ends. CDR1 and CDR2 from the germline V gene are LGHNA and YNFKEQ. The CDR3 runs to 17 residues. The PCR had 60 Vbeta and 13 Jbeta primers. The data were produced by immunoSEQ multiplex PCR, yet TCRdb's version contains in-frame clones alone and is incomplete. The sample contains about 260,000 clones, about four fifths of which appear only once. For this clone: The antigen remains undetermined.

J is TRBJ1-3 and V is TRBV4-2; a possible D gene is TRBD1 (6 bases). Material for sequencing was PBMCs. The receptor comes from a woman in her thirties or forties in good health and CMV-seropositive. CDR3 amino acids: CASSHPEQGLSGNTIYF. The DNA for the CDR3 is TGTGCCAGCAGCCACCCCGAACAGGGCCTCTCTGGAAACACCATATATTTT.